A selection of T cell receptor beta chains follows, all from one sample in a study of beta chain features in type 1 diabetes. TCRdb keeps only in-frame clones here, not all; method: immunoSEQ multiplex PCR. Counted here are more than 300,000 clones, roughly 13% occurring once; the ten biggest clones make up around 0.0099%. The sample consisted of naive CD4+ T cells from blood. The receptors derive from a woman aged 18-30 years with type 1 diabetes. CDR3s include the opening cysteine and the closing phenylalanine or tryptophan. D genes are given only for firm matches. Rows give clone size only sometimes, using once, few, many, or a class for an expanded clone.

V	J	D	size	DNA	CDR3
TRBV4-1	TRBJ1-5	.	.	TGCGCCAGCAGCCAAGTAGAGCGAACCAATCAGCCCCAGCATTTT	CASSQVERTNQPQHF
TRBV5-6	TRBJ1-5	.	few	TGTGCCAGCACCTTTGCCGGGGGGAACCAGCCCCAGCATTTT	CASTFAGGNQPQHF
TRBV11-2	TRBJ2-5	.	.	TGTGCCAGCAGTCCTACAGATTGGTACCAAGAGACCCAGTACTTC	CASSPTDWYQETQYF
TRBV29-1	TRBJ2-1	.	.	TGCAGCGTTGCGGGGTGGAGCTCCTACAATGAGCAGTTCTTC	CSVAGWSSYNEQFF
TRBV4-3	TRBJ1-1	.	.	TGCGCCAGCAGCCAAGATCGGAGGAATAAAACTGAAGCTTTCTTT	CASSQDRRNKTEAFF
TRBV20-1	TRBJ1-1	.	few	TGCAGTGCTATTACCGACAGTGAAGCTTTCTTT	CSAITDSEAFF
TRBV30	TRBJ2-4	.	few	TGTGCCTGGTGGCGGGTAGGGCAAAACATTCAGTACTTC	CAWWRVGQNIQYF
TRBV5-4	TRBJ2-2	.	few	TGTGCCAGCAGCCCCAGGGTAAACACCGGGGAGCTGTTTTTT	CASSPRVNTGELFF
TRBV30	TRBJ2-1	.	few	TGTGCCTGGAGCTTGTCGGGCTACAATGAGCAGTTCTTC	CAWSLSGYNEQFF
TRBV18	TRBJ2-3	.	.	TGTGCCAGCTCACTTCCCGCCGGTGCAGATACGCAGTATTTT	CASSLPAGADTQYF
TRBV11-3	TRBJ2-3	TRBD2	.	TGTGCCAGCAGGCAAGCGGGAACGCAGTATTTT	CASRQAGTQYF
TRBV6-5	TRBJ1-3	TRBD1	few	TGTGCCAGCAGTTTCAGGGGGAGAAACACCATATATTTT	CASSFRGRNTIYF
TRBV2	TRBJ1-1	.	.	TGTGCCAGCAGTAAGGACAGGAACACTGAAGCTTTCTTT	CASSKDRNTEAFF
TRBV6-4	TRBJ1-2	TRBD1	few	TGTGCCAGCGGGCGTCGGGACAGGGGCGAGTATGGCTACACCTTC	CASGRRDRGEYGYTF
TRBV5-1	TRBJ2-5	TRBD2	few	TGCGCCAGCAGCTTAGAACCGCGGGGGGAAGAGACCCAGTACTTC	CASSLEPRGEETQYF
TRBV28	TRBJ2-1	.	few	TGTGCCAGCAGTAAGCAAAGACAGGTACTCTACAATGAGCAGTTCTTC	CASSKQRQVLYNEQFF
TRBV9	TRBJ2-5	TRBD1	few	TGTGCCAGCGGGGGACAGGGGTATCAAGAGACCCAGTACTTC	CASGGQGYQETQYF
TRBV15	TRBJ2-7	TRBD2	.	TGTGCGACCGGCCGGCGGGAGGGGGAGCAGTACTTC	CATGRREGEQYF
TRBV19	TRBJ2-5	TRBD1	.	TGTGCCAGTAGTATCTCGACAGGGTTACAAGAGACCCAGTACTTC	CASSISTGLQETQYF
TRBV4-3	TRBJ1-1	.	.	TGCGCCAGCAGCCAAGGTCCAGTTCCGCGACAGGCTTTCTTT	CASSQGPVPRQAFF
TRBV6-4	TRBJ2-3	TRBD2	.	TGTGCCAGCAGTGACGAAGCGGGATACGGTACGCAGTATTTT	CASSDEAGYGTQYF